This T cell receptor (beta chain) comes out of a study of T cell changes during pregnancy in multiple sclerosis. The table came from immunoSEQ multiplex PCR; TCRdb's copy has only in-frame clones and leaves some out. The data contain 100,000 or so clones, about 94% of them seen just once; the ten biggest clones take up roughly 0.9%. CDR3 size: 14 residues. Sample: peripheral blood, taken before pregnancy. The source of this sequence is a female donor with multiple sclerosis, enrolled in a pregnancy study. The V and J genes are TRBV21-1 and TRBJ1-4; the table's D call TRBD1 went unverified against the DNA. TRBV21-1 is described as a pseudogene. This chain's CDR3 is CASSTGTGDEKLFF. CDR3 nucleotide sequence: TGTGCCAGCAGCACGGGGACAGGGGATGAAAAACTGTTTTTT.